The 5 T cell receptor beta chains below come from one sample, sequenced in a study of patients and donors after allogeneic stem cell transplantation. MiXCR, applied by TCRdb to the RT-PCR reads, yields one record per CDR3 protein. In the table there are about 960,000 distinct CDR3 sequences, roughly 18% of which are singletons. Sequencing was carried out using blood, either unsorted or a sorted T cell fraction (not recorded which). All receptors come from a human donor who was either an allogeneic HSCT recipient or a stem cell or donor lymphocyte infusion donor (not recorded which). It is not recorded whose cells these are; they may come from a transplant donor.

This clonotype was seen more than once but under ten times. This sequence joins TRBV12-3 or TRBV12-4 and TRBJ2-1, with D tentatively TRBD2 (5 bases). The CDR3 is made up of 14 amino acids. Trimming left V 3 bases short and J 6 bases short, with 12 bases between. CDR3 bases: TGTGCCAGCAGTTTGGCTAGCATCGTCAATGAGCAGTTCTTC. Its translation: CASSLASIVNEQFF.

This clonotype was found once. The chain links TRBV5-6 to TRBJ2-6, with unresolved D. This CDR3 contains 14 residues. From germline, CDR1 is SGHDT and CDR2 YYEEEE. V was trimmed by 9 bases and J by 0 bases, leaving 10 bases between them. The CDR3 sequence is CATYDFSGANVLTF. The CDR3 DNA sequence: TGTGCCACCTACGACTTCTCTGGGGCCAACGTCCTGACTTTC.

This clonotype was seen a few times. V and J are TRBV12-3 or TRBV12-4 and TRBJ1-6; D not resolved. Trimming removed 6 bases from V and 10 bases from J, with 13 bases in between. This CDR3 region has 13 residues. Here the CDR3 reads CASSPRPYSPLHF. In DNA, the CDR3 is TGTGCCAGCAGCCCCCGCCCCTACTCACCCCTCCACTTT.

This sequence joins TRBV19 and TRBJ1-1, with unresolved D. Germline V lookup: CDR1 LNHDA, CDR2 SQIVND (reference sequence). The CDR3 has 15 amino acids. V lost 3 bases to trimming and J lost 1 base, with 12 bases between them. The CDR3 loop is CASSILGQPNTEAFF. The DNA of the CDR3 is TGTGCCAGTAGTATCCTGGGCCAGCCGAACACTGAAGCTTTCTTT.

The chain employs TRBV5-1 and TRBJ1-1; unclear D gene. V gave up 0 bases and J gave up 11 bases, with 11 bases separating them. CDR1 is SGHRS, CDR2 YFSETQ, per germline. The CDR3 loop spans 12 amino acids. CDR3 nucleotide sequence: TGCGCCAGCAGCTTGGACTCCCTGGGGGCTTTCTTT. Translation: CASSLDSLGAFF. Full variable domain (outside the CDR3, taken from reference TRBV5-1 and TRBJ1-1): KAGVTQTPRYLIKTRGQQVTLSCSPISGHRSVSWYQQTPGQGLQFLFEYFSETQRNKGNFPGRFSGRQFSNSRSEMNVSTLELGDSALYLCASSLDSLGAFFGQGTRLTVV.